This TCR beta chain was found in a study of blood T cells in healthy people across ages. The study, taken as a whole, reports: Both naive CD4+ cell counts and diversity were greater in long-lived donors than in aged donors. A strong correlation between TCR beta diversity and naive T cell percentage was seen.

With 6 bases removed from V and 0 bases from J, the gap between germline ends came to 11 bases. This CDR3 spans 14 amino acids. Germline V lookup: CDR1 SNHLY, CDR2 FYNNEI. Total RNA extracted from each sample amounted to at least 6 micrograms. To note about this clonotype: The antigen remains unidentified.

For the second PCR, which ran for about 6 to 11 cycles, a sample-barcoded 5' primer and a J-beta primer mix were used. MiXCR, run by TCRdb on the 5' RACE reads, gives a single entry per CDR3 protein. The sample shows 950,000 to 1,200,000 distinct CDR3 sequences, more than 30% of them seen only once. Material: blood. This sequence was found in a man aged 18-30 years in good health. The chain employs TRBV2 and TRBJ1-2; the D gene is possibly TRBD1 (6 bases). The CDR3 protein is CASRMGATNYGYTF. DNA of the CDR3: TGTGCCAGCAGGATGGGGGCTACTAACTATGGCTACACCTTC.